A selection of T cell receptor beta chains follows, all from one sample in a study of response to subunit inactivated influenza vaccine. One entry per CDR3 protein, called by TCRdb with MiXCR from the RT-PCR reads. This sample has 530,000 or so distinct CDR3 sequences, with approximately 24% found just once. Sequencing used CD4+ T cells sorted from PBMCs, obtained 4 to 6 days after vaccination. The receptor set was obtained from a man aged 50-60 years who received an inactivated influenza vaccine. The conserved cysteine and the conserved F or W are not part of the CDR3 here. Fields, in order: J gene, D gene, V gene, CDR3 protein. D genes are given only for firm matches.

TRBJ1-4	.	TRBV12-3/TRBV12-4	ASSWEGEKLF
TRBJ2-7	TRBD2	TRBV7-8	ASSLEIQRERSYEQY
TRBJ1-4	.	TRBV10-3	AISESAGEELF
TRBJ2-7	TRBD1	TRBV29-1	SVVSGQLENEQY
TRBJ1-2	TRBD1	TRBV12-3/TRBV12-4	ASSSRDRGRGYT
TRBJ2-2	TRBD2	TRBV28	ASSSTGTSGTGELF
TRBJ2-5	.	TRBV4-3	ASSQDRNGETQY
TRBJ2-5	TRBD2	TRBV12-3/TRBV12-4	ASSRRTSGRAGETQY
TRBJ2-7	.	TRBV10-3	AISDPQGGGYEQY
TRBJ2-2	TRBD1	TRBV10-1	ASSLMTGTGELF
TRBJ2-7	.	TRBV12-3/TRBV12-4	ASSLDRTDYEQY
TRBJ2-4	TRBD1	TRBV11-2	ASSLVGATGGNVAKNIQY
TRBJ2-7	.	TRBV2	ASSDMTGRVEQY
TRBJ2-3	.	TRBV20-1	STTSSTDTQY
TRBJ2-3	.	TRBV28	ASSFGGLLSTDTQY
TRBJ2-5	.	TRBV18	ASSPPSLQETQY
TRBJ2-1	TRBD2	TRBV6-2/TRBV6-3	ASSRATSGGLNEQF
TRBJ1-1	.	TRBV7-2	ASSLVSRSEAF
TRBJ2-2	.	TRBV6-2/TRBV6-3	AARRGFTGELF
TRBJ2-3	.	TRBV4-1	ASSQYDGDSTDTQY
TRBJ2-5	.	TRBV5-1	ASSLLDYPLETQY
TRBJ1-2	TRBD1	TRBV20-1	SAGQGATGYT
TRBJ2-1	TRBD2	TRBV6-1	ASSLRGSGGAAEQF
TRBJ2-1	TRBD2	TRBV12-3/TRBV12-4	ASRYSGPANNEQF
TRBJ2-3	TRBD2	TRBV20-1	SAEIREVRTDTQY
TRBJ2-7	TRBD2	TRBV7-2	ASSRTSGGAWEQY
TRBJ2-3	.	TRBV5-1	ASSLAGPSTDTQY
TRBJ1-5	.	TRBV24-1	ATSDTYSNQPQH
TRBJ2-3	TRBD2	TRBV5-1	ASSLLVSGGTDTQY
TRBJ1-2	TRBD1	TRBV20-1	SAKRTGGTYGYT
TRBJ2-1	.	TRBV20-1	SARDISTSYNEQF
TRBJ2-5	TRBD2	TRBV12-3/TRBV12-4	ASLQAGGIETQY
TRBJ2-4	.	TRBV12-3/TRBV12-4	ASSFLGKNIQY
TRBJ2-1	TRBD1	TRBV5-6	ASSASGTVLYNEQF
TRBJ2-1	TRBD2	TRBV29-1	SVGLAHEQF
TRBJ2-1	.	TRBV20-1	SAREVANNEQF